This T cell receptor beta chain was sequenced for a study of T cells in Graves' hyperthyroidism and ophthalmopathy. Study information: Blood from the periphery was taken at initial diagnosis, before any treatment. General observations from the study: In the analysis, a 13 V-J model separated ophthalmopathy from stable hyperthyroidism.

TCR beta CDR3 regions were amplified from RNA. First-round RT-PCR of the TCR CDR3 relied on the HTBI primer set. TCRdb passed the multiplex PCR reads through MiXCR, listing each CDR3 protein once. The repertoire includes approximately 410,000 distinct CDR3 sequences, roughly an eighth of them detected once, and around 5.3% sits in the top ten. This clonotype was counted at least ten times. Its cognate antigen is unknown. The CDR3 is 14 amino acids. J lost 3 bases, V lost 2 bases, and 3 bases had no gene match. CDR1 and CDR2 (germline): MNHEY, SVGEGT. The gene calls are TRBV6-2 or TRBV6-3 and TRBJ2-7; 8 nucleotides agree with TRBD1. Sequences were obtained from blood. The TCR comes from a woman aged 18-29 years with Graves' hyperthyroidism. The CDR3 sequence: CASSYETGGYEQYF. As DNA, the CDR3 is TGTGCCAGCAGTTACGAAACAGGGGGCTACGAGCAGTACTTC.